One and the same sample provided the 27 T cell receptor beta chains below, sequenced in a study of OX40 agonist ivuxolimab in advanced cancers. TCRdb's table, derived via immunoSEQ multiplex PCR, lists solely in-frame clones and lacks some. The sample shows about 68,000 clones, over 75% of them seen only once. This sample comprised CD4+ or CD8+ T cells sorted from blood, obtained in a trial of the OX40 agonist ivuxolimab. The receptors originated from an adult with an advanced solid tumor such as melanoma, head and neck, liver or kidney cancer.

This clone was detected a few times. V and J are TRBV6-5 and TRBJ1-3; D remains unclear. The CDR3 covers 13 residues. The germline V gene has CDR1 MNHEY and CDR2 SVGAGI. V lost 8 bases to trimming and J lost 1 base, with 9 bases between them. The CDR3 is CASGGDSGNTIYF. The CDR3 nucleotides are TGTGCCAGCGGCGGGGATTCTGGAAACACCATATATTTT.

This clone was seen just once. A junction end diverges from the germline sequence, so it may reflect a read error. CDR3 loop: CASSVGGTGLNEQHF. The CDR3 region has the DNA TGTGCCAGCAGCGTAGGGGGGACAGGGTTGAACGAGCAGCACTTC. This sequence joins TRBV9 and TRBJ2-7; 9 bases agree with TRBD1. The CDR3 extends over 15 amino acids. The germline V gene has CDR1 SGDLS and CDR2 YYNGEE.

The CDR3 reads CASRLSRGDNTGELFF. As DNA, the CDR3 is TGTGCCAGTAGGCTTTCGCGGGGAGACAACACCGGGGAGCTGTTTTTT. V and J are TRBV19 and TRBJ2-2, with D possibly matching TRBD2 (6 bases). Germline V gene lookup returns CDR1 LNHDA and CDR2 SQIVND (reference sequence). V lost 6 bases, J lost 2 bases, and 16 bases lay in between. This CDR3 comprises 16 residues. Together with reference TRBV19 and TRBJ2-2, the CDR3 gives the full variable domain: DGGITQSPKYLFRKEGQNVTLSCEQNLNHDAMYWYRQDPGQGLRLIYYSQIVNDFQKGDIAEGYSVSREKKESFPLTVTSAQKNPTAFYLCASRLSRGDNTGELFFGEGSRLTVL.

This chain joins TRBV7-2 and TRBJ1-3; possible D gene TRBD1, 5 bases. Germline values: CDR1 SGHTA, CDR2 FQGNSA. Trimming stripped 5 bases from V and 0 bases from J, with 11 bases between. This CDR3 is 15 amino acids long. CDR3 in DNA: TGTGCCAGCAGCCCCGAGAGGGGCTCTGGAAACACCATATATTTT. Translated: CASSPERGSGNTIYF.

This clone is a singleton in its sample. V gene TRBV5-1 combines with J gene TRBJ1-2; D gene uncertain. Germline V lookup: CDR1 SGHRS, CDR2 YFSETQ. The CDR3 extends over 14 amino acids. V dropped 0 bases and J dropped 5 bases, with 11 bases sitting between them. The DNA of the CDR3 is TGCGCCAGCAGCTTGGCTCCAGATGATTATGGCTACACCTTC. It is translated as CASSLAPDDYGYTF.

Many counts were recorded for this clone. J is TRBJ1-4 and V is TRBV4-1; the D is unclear. The germline CDR1 and CDR2 sequences are MGHRA and YSYEKL. V was trimmed by 1 base and J by 4 bases, leaving 22 bases between them. This CDR3 contains 19 residues. The CDR3 DNA is TGCGCCAGCAGCCAAGTCCTGGAGAGATGGGCGGGGATTAATGAAAAACTGTTTTTT. Translating it yields CASSQVLERWAGINEKLFF.

The CDR3 reads CASSEIRSRTEAFF. CDR3 DNA sequence: TGTGCCAGTAGTGAGATTAGAAGCAGGACTGAAGCTTTCTTT. The chain uses TRBV19 and TRBJ1-1; the D is unclear. This CDR3 has 14 amino acids. Germline V gives CDR1 LNHDA, CDR2 SQIVND (reference sequence). Trimming took off 5 bases at V and 5 bases at J, with 15 bases between the two ends.

V is TRBV13 and J is TRBJ2-7; 8 bases are shared with TRBD2. Germline CDR1 PRHDT, CDR2 FYEKMQ (reference sequence). This CDR3 spans 16 amino acids. V lost 4 bases to trimming and J lost 1 base; unmatched junction nucleotides: 9. CDR3 loop: CASSSLGGGTSYEQYF. The CDR3 region has the DNA TGTGCCAGCAGCTCCCTCGGCGGGGGGACTTCCTACGAGCAGTACTTC.

The V gene is TRBV5-1, the J gene TRBJ2-2; D is unresolved. Germline assignment: CDR1 SGHRS and CDR2 YFSETQ. This CDR3 has 17 amino acids. The V gene lost 0 bases and the J gene lost 2 bases, with 14 bases spanning the gap. Written as DNA, the CDR3 is TGCGCCAGCAGCTTGGCTAATCGCGACAACAACACCGGGGAGCTGTTTTTT. Translating gives CASSLANRDNNTGELFF.

The rearrangement uses TRBV7-2 and TRBJ2-5; the D is unclear. The CDR3 has 14 amino acids. Per the germline V gene, CDR1 is SGHTA and CDR2 is FQGNSA. V was trimmed by 5 bases and J by 1 base, leaving 11 bases between them. The CDR3 region has the DNA TGTGCCAGCAGCGATTACAACCTCCAAGAGACCCAGTACTTC. Its translation is CASSDYNLQETQYF.

J is TRBJ2-7 and V is TRBV7-2; a possible D gene is TRBD2 (5 bases). CDR1 and CDR2 (germline): SGHTA, FQGNSA. The CDR3 contains 16 residues. Trimming took 3 bases from V and 2 from J, leaving 17 bases between them. CDR3 bases: TGTGCCAGCAGCTTGCGGGTAACCAGCGGAACCTACGAGCAGTACTTC. This sequence encodes CASSLRVTSGTYEQYF.

V usage is TRBV5-1 and J usage is TRBJ1-2; possibly TRBD1 for D (5 bases). The CDR3 spans 19 residues. Trimming stripped 1 base from V and 0 bases from J, with 22 bases between. Germline V gene lookup returns CDR1 SGHRS and CDR2 YFSETQ. In DNA form, the CDR3 reads TGCGCCAGCAGCTTGCCCCCCTTTCCAGGGTTACGTCCTAACTATGGCTACACCTTC. Translating it yields CASSLPPFPGLRPNYGYTF.

This clone has a handful of counts. In DNA form, the CDR3 reads TGCGCCAGCAGCCAAGCAGCAGGGGGATGGGCTTTCTTT. Its translation: CASSQAAGGWAFF. The chain combines TRBV4-3 with TRBJ1-1, with TRBD1 matching over 7 bases. V shed 1 base, J shed 11 bases, and the junction held 7 bases outside the gene matches. Germline CDR1 is LGHNA and CDR2 is YSLEER. This CDR3 comprises 13 residues.

The rearrangement links TRBV9 to TRBJ1-6; D may be TRBD1 (5 bases). Germline V gene sequence: CDR1 SGDLS, CDR2 YYNGEE. V was cut by 0 bases and J by 7 bases, with 14 bases left in between. CDR3 length equals 16 residues. As DNA, the CDR3 is TGTGCCAGCAGCGTAGGGGTGGGACCGAGGAATTCACCCCTCCACTTT. It codes for CASSVGVGPRNSPLHF.

The J gene is TRBJ1-2, the V gene TRBV6-5; D is uncertain. The CDR3 totals 15 residues. With 6 bases removed from V and 3 bases from J, the gap between germline ends came to 17 bases. Germline CDR1 is MNHEY and CDR2 is SVGAGI. CDR3 loop: CASRHTYGPYYGYTF. For the CDR3, the DNA is TGTGCCAGCAGACATACGTACGGGCCGTACTATGGCTACACCTTC.

CDR3 nucleotides: TGCGCCAGCAGCCAAGCGTTGGGAGGTCATTCACCCCTCCACTTT. Its protein is CASSQALGGHSPLHF. The genes are TRBV5-1 and TRBJ1-6; D is ambiguous. The CDR3 is 15 residues long. Germline CDR1 and CDR2: SGHRS and YFSETQ. The V end was cut by 4 bases, the J end by 8 bases, with 16 bases between.

The rearrangement uses TRBV19 and TRBJ2-1; tentatively, D is TRBD2 (5 bases). The germline CDR1 and CDR2 sequences are LNHDA and SQIVND (reference sequence). The CDR3 extends over 15 amino acids. V was trimmed by 3 bases and J by 0 bases, leaving 9 bases between them. The CDR3 protein is CASSIEGFSYNEQFF. The CDR3 DNA is TGTGCCAGTAGTATTGAGGGATTCTCCTACAATGAGCAGTTCTTC.

This chain connects TRBV7-9 to TRBJ1-1, with D possibly matching TRBD1 (5 bases). V was cut by 2 bases and J by 5 bases, with 12 bases left in between. Germline V gene data show CDR1 as SEHNR and CDR2 as FQNEAQ (reference sequence). CDR3 length: 14 residues. CDR3 coding DNA: TGTGCCAGCAGCTTATTCCAGGGAAGGACTGAAGCTTTCTTT. Amino acids: CASSLFQGRTEAFF.

The V gene is TRBV14, the J gene TRBJ1-2; D gene uncertain. The CDR3 is made up of 15 amino acids. The germline V and J ends were trimmed by 0 bases and 8 bases, with 16 bases remaining between them. Looked up from germline, CDR1 is SGHDN and CDR2 is FVKESK. The chain's CDR3 is CASSQDLRPPRGYTF. CDR3 coding DNA: TGTGCCAGCAGCCAAGATCTTAGGCCTCCTAGAGGCTACACCTTC.

The chain employs TRBV6-1 and TRBJ1-3; 7 nucleotides match TRBD1. After removal of 0 bases from V and 4 bases from J, the junction contained 3 bases not matched to a gene. The V gene's germline CDR1 is MNHNS and CDR2 SASEGT. The CDR3 spans 15 residues. The CDR3 sequence: CASSEAGTEGNTIYF. DNA for the CDR3: TGTGCCAGCAGTGAAGCCGGGACAGAAGGAAACACCATATATTTT.

The rearrangement uses TRBV12-2 and TRBJ1-5. TRBV12-2 is a pseudogene. This CDR3 has 16 residues. The CDR3: CASRLVGTPSNQPQHF. CDR3 DNA: TGTGCAAGTCGCTTAGTAGGGACCCCGTCCAATCAGCCCCAGCATTTT.

The genes are TRBV7-8 and TRBJ1-1, with D unresolved. Germline V gives CDR1 SGHVS, CDR2 FQNEAQ. This CDR3 is built from 12 residues. The V end lost 3 bases, the J end lost 2 bases, and 4 bases lay between the germline ends. The CDR3 DNA sequence: TGTGCCAGCAGCTTGGACAACACTGAAGCTTTCTTT. Its translation is CASSLDNTEAFF.

The chain combines TRBV7-2 with TRBJ2-7, with 7 bases fitting TRBD2. Germline CDR1 is SGHTA and CDR2 is FQGNSA. The V and J ends lost 5 bases and 3 bases, in that order; junction bases with no gene match: 10. There are 15 residues in the CDR3. CDR3 loop: CASSPGGTAYYEQYF. CDR3 nucleotides: TGTGCCAGCAGCCCCGGGGGGACGGCTTACTACGAGCAGTACTTC.

The V call is TRBV4-3, the J call TRBJ2-7; no reliable D call. V gave up 1 base and J gave up 0 bases, with 7 bases separating them. Per germline, CDR1 LGHNA and CDR2 YSLEER. The CDR3 runs to 14 residues. This CDR3 is CASSQVWDSYEQYF. CDR3 DNA: TGCGCCAGCAGCCAAGTTTGGGACTCCTACGAGCAGTACTTC.

J is TRBJ1-4 and V is TRBV7-9; unclear D gene. Trimming removed 5 bases from V and 8 bases from J, with 6 bases in between. The CDR3 runs 11 residues. CDR1 is SEHNR and CDR2 is FQNEAQ in the germline V gene (reference sequence). The DNA for the CDR3 is TGTGCCAGCAGCCCCAACGAAAAACTGTTTTTT. Translated, it gives CASSPNEKLFF.

The rearrangement uses TRBV11-2 and TRBJ2-7; D ambiguous. Germline lookup yields CDR1 SGHAT and CDR2 FQNNGV. The CDR3 sequence is 13 residues long. The ends were cut back, 6 bases at V and 0 bases at J, with 9 bases in the middle. CDR3 sequence reads: CASRGSSSYEQYF. As DNA, the CDR3 is TGTGCCAGCAGGGGGTCTTCCTCCTACGAGCAGTACTTC.

This chain joins TRBV25-1 and TRBJ2-1; D possibly uses TRBD1 or TRBD2 (6 bases each). Between the trimmed V and J ends, which lost 4 bases and 0 bases, there was a span of 13 bases. The CDR3 is made up of 16 amino acids. CDR1 and CDR2 from the germline V gene are MGHDK and SYGVNS. The CDR3 sequence: CASSGEGGSSYNEQFF. Here the CDR3 DNA reads TGTGCCAGCAGTGGGGAAGGGGGGAGCTCCTACAATGAGCAGTTCTTC.